This TCR beta chain is from a study of blood T cell repertoires in COVID-19. V shed 6 bases and J 4 bases; nucleotides not matched to a gene: 9. CDR3 length equals 15 residues. From germline, CDR1 is MNHEY and CDR2 SVGAGI. TCRdb's table, derived via immunoSEQ multiplex PCR, lists solely in-frame clones and lacks some. This sample has around 80,000 clones, with about 80% found just once. The V and J genes are TRBV6-5 and TRBJ2-1; 7 positions match TRBD2. The sequence derives from a man aged 80 or over with acute or convalescent COVID-19. Sequencing input: peripheral blood. The CDR3 bases are TGTGCCAGCAGACAAACGGGGGGAGATTACAATGAGCAGTTCTTC. Its translation is CASRQTGGDYNEQFF.